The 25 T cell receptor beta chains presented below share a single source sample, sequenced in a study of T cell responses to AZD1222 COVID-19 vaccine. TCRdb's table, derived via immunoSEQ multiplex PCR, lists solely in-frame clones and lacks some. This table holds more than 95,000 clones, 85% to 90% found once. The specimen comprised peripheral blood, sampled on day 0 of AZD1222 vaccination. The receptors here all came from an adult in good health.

The CDR3 reads CASSAAGAPEETQYF. The CDR3 DNA sequence: TGTGCCAGCAGCGCAGCGGGGGCCCCAGAAGAGACCCAGTACTTC. The chain has TRBV9 and TRBJ2-5; 8 bases align to TRBD2. The germline V gene has CDR1 SGDLS and CDR2 YYNGEE. V dropped 3 bases and J dropped 3; count of bases not matched to a gene: 7. This CDR3 is built from 15 residues.

In DNA form, the CDR3 reads TGTGCCAGCAGCCCCGGGACAGGGGGGCCCTACGAGCAGTACTTC. Its translation: CASSPGTGGPYEQYF. The chain recombines TRBV27 with TRBJ2-7; the match to TRBD1 covers 11 bases. Looked up from germline, CDR1 is MNHEY and CDR2 is SMNVEV (reference sequence). This CDR3 has 15 amino acids. After removal of 6 bases from V and 2 bases from J, the junction contained 6 bases not matched to a gene.

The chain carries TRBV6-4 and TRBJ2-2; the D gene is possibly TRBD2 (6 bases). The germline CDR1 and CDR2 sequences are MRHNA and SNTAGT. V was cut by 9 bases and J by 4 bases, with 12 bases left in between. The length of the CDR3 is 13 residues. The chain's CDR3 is CASGPGVTGELFF. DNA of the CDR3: TGTGCCAGTGGGCCGGGAGTCACCGGGGAGCTGTTTTTT.

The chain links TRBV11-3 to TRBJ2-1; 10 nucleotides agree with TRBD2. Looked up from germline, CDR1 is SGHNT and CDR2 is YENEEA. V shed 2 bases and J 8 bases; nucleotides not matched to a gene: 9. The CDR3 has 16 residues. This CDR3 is CASSLNQLAGTHEQFF. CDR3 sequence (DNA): TGTGCCAGCAGCTTAAATCAACTAGCGGGGACACATGAGCAGTTCTTC. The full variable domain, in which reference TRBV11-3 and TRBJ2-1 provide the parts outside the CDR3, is EAGVVQSPRYKIIEKKQPVAFWCNPISGHNTLYWYLQNLGQGPELLIRYENEEAVDDSQLPKDRFSAERLKGVDSTLKIQPAELGDSAVYLCASSLNQLAGTHEQFFGPGTRLTVL.

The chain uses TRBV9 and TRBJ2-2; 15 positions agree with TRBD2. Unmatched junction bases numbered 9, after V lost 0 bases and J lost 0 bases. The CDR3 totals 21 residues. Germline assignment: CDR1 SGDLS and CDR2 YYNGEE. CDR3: CASSVAGLAGGSPSNTGELFF. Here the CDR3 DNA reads TGTGCCAGCAGCGTAGCGGGACTAGCGGGAGGTTCACCCTCGAACACCGGGGAGCTGTTTTTT.

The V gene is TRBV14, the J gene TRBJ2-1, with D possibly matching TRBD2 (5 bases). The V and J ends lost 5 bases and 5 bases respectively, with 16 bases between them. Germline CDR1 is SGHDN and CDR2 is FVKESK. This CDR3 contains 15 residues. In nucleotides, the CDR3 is TGTGCCAGCAGCACCGGACTTCCGCCGAACAATGAGCAGTTCTTC. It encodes CASSTGLPPNNEQFF.

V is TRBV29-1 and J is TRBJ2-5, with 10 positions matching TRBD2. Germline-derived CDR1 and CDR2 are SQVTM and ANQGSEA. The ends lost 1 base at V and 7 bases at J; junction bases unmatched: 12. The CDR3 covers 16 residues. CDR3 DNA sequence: TGCAGCGTTGAAGGGGAGAGCGGGAGGGCGGCCGGGACCCAGTACTTC. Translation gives CSVEGESGRAAGTQYF.

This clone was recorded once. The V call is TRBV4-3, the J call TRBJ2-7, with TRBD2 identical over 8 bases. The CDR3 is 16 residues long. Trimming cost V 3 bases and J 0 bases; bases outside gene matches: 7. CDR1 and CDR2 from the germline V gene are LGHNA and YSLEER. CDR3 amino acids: CASSHVASGFSYEQYF. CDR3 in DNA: TGCGCCAGCAGCCATGTTGCTAGCGGGTTCTCCTACGAGCAGTACTTC.

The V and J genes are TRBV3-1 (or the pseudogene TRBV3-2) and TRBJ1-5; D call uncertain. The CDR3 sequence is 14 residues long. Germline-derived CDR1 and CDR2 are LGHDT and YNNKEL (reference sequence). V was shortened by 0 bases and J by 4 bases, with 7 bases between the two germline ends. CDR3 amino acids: CASSQDGLNQPQHF. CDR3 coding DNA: TGTGCCAGCAGCCAAGACGGGTTAAATCAGCCCCAGCATTTT.

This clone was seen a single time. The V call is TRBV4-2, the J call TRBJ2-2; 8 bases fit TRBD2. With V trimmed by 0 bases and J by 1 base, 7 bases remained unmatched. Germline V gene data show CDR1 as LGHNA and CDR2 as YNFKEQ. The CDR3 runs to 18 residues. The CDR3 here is CASSQDPLAGLNTGELFF. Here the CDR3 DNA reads TGTGCCAGCAGCCAAGATCCGCTAGCGGGTTTGAACACCGGGGAGCTGTTTTTT.

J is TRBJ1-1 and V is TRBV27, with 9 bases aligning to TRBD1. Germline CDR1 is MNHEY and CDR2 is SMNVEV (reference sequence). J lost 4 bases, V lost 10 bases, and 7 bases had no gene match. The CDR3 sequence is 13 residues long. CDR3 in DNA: TGTGCCACCCTACAGGGGGCCGGCACTGAAGCTTTCTTT. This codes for CATLQGAGTEAFF.

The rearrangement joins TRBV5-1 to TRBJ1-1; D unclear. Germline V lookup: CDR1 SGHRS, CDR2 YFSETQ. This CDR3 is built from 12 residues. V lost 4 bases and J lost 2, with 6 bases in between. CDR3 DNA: TGCGCCAGCAGCGGAGCTAACACTGAAGCTTTCTTT. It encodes CASSGANTEAFF.

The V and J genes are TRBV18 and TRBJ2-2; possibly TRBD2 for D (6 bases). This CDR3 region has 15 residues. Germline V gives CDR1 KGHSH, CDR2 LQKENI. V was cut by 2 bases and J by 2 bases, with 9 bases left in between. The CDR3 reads CASSPGTPNTGELFF. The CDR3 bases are TGTGCCAGCTCACCAGGGACTCCTAACACCGGGGAGCTGTTTTTT.

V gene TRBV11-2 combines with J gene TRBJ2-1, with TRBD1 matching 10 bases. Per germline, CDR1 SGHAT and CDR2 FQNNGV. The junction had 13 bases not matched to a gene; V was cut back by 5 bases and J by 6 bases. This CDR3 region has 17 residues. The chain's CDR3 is CASSRKAGTGVSNEQFF. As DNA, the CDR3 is TGTGCCAGCAGCCGCAAGGCTGGGACAGGGGTTTCCAATGAGCAGTTCTTC.

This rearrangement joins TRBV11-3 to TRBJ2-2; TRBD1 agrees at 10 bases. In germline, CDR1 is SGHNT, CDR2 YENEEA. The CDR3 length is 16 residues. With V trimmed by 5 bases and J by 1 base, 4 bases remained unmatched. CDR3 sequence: CASSRDRGLNTGELFF. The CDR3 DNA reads TGTGCCAGCAGCCGAGACAGGGGGCTGAACACCGGGGAGCTGTTTTTT.

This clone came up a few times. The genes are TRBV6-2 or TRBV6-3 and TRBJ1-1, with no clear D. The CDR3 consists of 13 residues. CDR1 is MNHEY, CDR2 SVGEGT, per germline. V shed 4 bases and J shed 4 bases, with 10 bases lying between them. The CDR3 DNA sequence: TGTGCCAGCAGTTCCGAGGTGGGCACTGAAGCTTTCTTT. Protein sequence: CASSSEVGTEAFF.

CDR3 amino acids: CASSLTGADQPQHF. As DNA, the CDR3 is TGCGCCAGCAGCTTAACAGGGGCAGATCAGCCCCAGCATTTT. The genes are TRBV5-1 and TRBJ1-5, with 7 positions matching TRBD1. V gave up 2 bases and J gave up 5 bases; unmatched junction bases: 4. Germline loops: CDR1 SGHRS, CDR2 YFSETQ. This CDR3 is 14 amino acids long.

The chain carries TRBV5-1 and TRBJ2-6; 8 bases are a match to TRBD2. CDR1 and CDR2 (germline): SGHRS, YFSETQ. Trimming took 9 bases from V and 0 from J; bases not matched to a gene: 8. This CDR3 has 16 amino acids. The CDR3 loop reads CATRAGGNSGANVLTF. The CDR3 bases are TGCGCCACCCGGGCGGGGGGAAACTCTGGGGCCAACGTCCTGACTTTC.

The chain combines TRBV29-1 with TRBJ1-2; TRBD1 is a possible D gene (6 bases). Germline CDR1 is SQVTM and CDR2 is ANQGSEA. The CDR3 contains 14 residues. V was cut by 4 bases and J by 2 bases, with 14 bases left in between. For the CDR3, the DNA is TGCAGCGTTGCTGACTTTGGACAGAACTATGGCTACACCTTC. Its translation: CSVADFGQNYGYTF.

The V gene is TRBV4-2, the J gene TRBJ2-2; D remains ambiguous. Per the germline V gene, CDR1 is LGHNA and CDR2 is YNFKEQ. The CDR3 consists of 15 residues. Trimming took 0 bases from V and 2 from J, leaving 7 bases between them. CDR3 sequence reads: CASSQDWANTGELFF. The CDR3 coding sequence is TGTGCCAGCAGCCAAGATTGGGCAAACACCGGGGAGCTGTTTTTT.

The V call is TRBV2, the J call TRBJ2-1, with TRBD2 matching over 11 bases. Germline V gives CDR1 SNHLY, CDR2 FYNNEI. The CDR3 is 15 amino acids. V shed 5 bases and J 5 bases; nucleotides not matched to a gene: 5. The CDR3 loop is CASSLTSGRNNEQFF. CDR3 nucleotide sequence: TGTGCCAGCAGTCTTACTAGCGGGAGAAACAATGAGCAGTTCTTC.

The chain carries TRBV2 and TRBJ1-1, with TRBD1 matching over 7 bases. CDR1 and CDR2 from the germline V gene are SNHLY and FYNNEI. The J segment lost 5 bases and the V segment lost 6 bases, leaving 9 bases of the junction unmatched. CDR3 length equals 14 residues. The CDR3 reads CASRPTGYGTEAFF. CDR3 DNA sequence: TGTGCCAGCAGACCGACAGGGTACGGAACTGAAGCTTTCTTT.

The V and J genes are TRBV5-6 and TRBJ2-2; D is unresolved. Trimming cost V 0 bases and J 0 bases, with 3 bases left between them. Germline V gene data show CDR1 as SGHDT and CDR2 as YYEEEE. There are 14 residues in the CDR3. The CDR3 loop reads CASSLGTNTGELFF. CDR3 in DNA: TGTGCCAGCAGCTTGGGGACGAACACCGGGGAGCTGTTTTTT. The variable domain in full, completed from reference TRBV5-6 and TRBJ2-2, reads DAGVTQSPTHLIKTRGQQVTLRCSPKSGHDTVSWYQQALGQGPQFIFQYYEEEERQRGNFPDRFSGHQFPNYSSELNVNALLLGDSALYLCASSLGTNTGELFFGEGSRLTVL.

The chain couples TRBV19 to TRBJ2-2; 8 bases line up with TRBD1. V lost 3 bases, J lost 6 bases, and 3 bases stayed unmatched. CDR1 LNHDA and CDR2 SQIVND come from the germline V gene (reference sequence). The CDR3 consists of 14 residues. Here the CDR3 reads CASSIPGGPGELFF. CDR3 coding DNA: TGTGCCAGTAGTATCCCAGGGGGCCCCGGGGAGCTGTTTTTT.

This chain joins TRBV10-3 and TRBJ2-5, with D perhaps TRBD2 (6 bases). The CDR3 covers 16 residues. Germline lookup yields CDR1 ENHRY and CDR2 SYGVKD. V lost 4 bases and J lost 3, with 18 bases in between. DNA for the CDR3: TGTGCCATCAGTGCGGCCGCGGGGAGAGGCGAAGAGACCCAGTACTTC. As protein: CAISAAAGRGEETQYF.